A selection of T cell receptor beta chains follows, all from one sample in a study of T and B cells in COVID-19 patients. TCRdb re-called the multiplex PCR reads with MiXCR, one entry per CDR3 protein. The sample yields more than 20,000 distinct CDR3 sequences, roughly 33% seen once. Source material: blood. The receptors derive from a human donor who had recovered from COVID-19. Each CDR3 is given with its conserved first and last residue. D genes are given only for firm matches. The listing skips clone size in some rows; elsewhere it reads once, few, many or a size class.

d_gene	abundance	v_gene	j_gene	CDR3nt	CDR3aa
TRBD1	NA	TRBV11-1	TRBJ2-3	TGTGCCAGCAGCTTAGGTGGCGCAGGGGGTAGCACAGATACGCAGTATTTT	CASSLGGAGGSTDTQYF
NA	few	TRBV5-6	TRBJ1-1	TGTGCCAGCAGCTTAGGAGGGGGGAACACTGAAGCTTTCTTT	CASSLGGGNTEAFF
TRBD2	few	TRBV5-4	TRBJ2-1	TGTGCCAGCAGCAGGACTAGCGGCTACAATGAGCAGTTCTTC	CASSRTSGYNEQFF
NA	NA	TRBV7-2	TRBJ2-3	TGTGCCAGCAGCTTCCCCACAGATACGCAGTATTTT	CASSFPTDTQYF
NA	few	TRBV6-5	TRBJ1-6	TGTGCCAGCAGTTACTCGGTACAGGGAAACTATAATTCACCCCTCCACTTT	CASSYSVQGNYNSPLHF
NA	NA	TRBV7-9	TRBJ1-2	TGTGCCAGCAGCTCCGAAGCAGGGACCTATGGCTACACCTTC	CASSSEAGTYGYTF
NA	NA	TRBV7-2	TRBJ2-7	TGTGCCAGCAGCTTAAGACAGCTTGGGGAGCAGTACTTC	CASSLRQLGEQYF
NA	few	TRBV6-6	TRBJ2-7	TGTGCCAGCAGTTACTCATCCAGGATCCCCTACGAGCAGTACTTC	CASSYSSRIPYEQYF
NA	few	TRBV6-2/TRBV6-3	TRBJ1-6	TGTGCCATCCGGACATTGGGCGATAATTCACCCCTCCACTTT	CAIRTLGDNSPLHF
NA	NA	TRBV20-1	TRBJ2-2	TGCAGTGCTAGAGTTGGATCGTTCACCGGGGAGCTGTTTTTT	CSARVGSFTGELFF
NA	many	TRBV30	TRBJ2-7	TGTGCCTGGACCCCCAGGACCCACGAGCAGTACTTC	CAWTPRTHEQYF
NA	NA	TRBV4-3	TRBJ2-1	NA	CASSHFGNEQFF
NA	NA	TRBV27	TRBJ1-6	TGTGCCAGCAGTTTATTTCTTGGTAATTCACCCCTCCACTTT	CASSLFLGNSPLHF
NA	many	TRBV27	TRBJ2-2	TGTGCCAGCCAATACCAAGTGCGGGTTGGGAACACCGGGGAGCTGTTTTTT	CASQYQVRVGNTGELFF
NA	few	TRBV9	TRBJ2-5	TGTGCCAGCAGCGTAGGAGGAGGGACAGAGACCCAGTACTTC	CASSVGGGTETQYF
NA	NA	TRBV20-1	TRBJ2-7	TGCAGTGCCGGCTCCGGGACGGATAGCTCCTACGAGCAGTACTTC	CSAGSGTDSSYEQYF
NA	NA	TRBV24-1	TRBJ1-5	TGTGCCACCAGCGGACAGCTAAATCAGCCCCAGCATTTT	CATSGQLNQPQHF
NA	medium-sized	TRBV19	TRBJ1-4	TGTGCCAGTAGTATAGACAGGGGAGATGGAAAACTGTTTTTT	CASSIDRGDGKLFF
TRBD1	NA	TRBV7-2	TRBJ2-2	TGTGCCAGCAGAAAAGACAGGGCGCACACCGGGGAGCTGTTTTTT	CASRKDRAHTGELFF
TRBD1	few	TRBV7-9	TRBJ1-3	TGTGCCACAGGACAGGGCAGCTCTGGAAACACCATATATTTT	CATGQGSSGNTIYF
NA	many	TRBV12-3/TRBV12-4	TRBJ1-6	TGTGCCAGCAGTTACAAGGGGGGTTCACCCCTCCACTTT	CASSYKGGSPLHF
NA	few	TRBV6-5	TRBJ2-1	TGTGCCAGCAGTGTTTCTAGGATGGGTGAGCAGTTCTTC	CASSVSRMGEQFF
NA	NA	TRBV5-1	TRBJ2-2	TGCGCCAGCAGCTTGGGACAGGTGAACACCGGGGAGCTGTTTTTT	CASSLGQVNTGELFF
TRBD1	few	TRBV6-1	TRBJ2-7	TGTGCCAGCAGTGGACGACAGGGAACCTACGAGCAGTACTTC	CASSGRQGTYEQYF
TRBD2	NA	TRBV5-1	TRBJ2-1	TGTGCCAGCAGCTTAAGGGGCGGGAGGGGCTATTACAATGAGCAGTTCTTC	CASSLRGGRGYYNEQFF
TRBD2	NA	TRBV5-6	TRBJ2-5	TGTGCCAGCAGCTCCGGACTAGCGGGGCCCCAAGAGACCCAGTACTTC	CASSSGLAGPQETQYF
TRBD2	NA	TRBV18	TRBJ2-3	TGTGCCAGCAGACCCGGGACTAGCGAAGATACGCAGTATTTT	CASRPGTSEDTQYF
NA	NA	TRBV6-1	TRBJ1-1	TGTGCCAGCAATGCGCCCGGGGCCGAAGCTTTCTTT	CASNAPGAEAFF
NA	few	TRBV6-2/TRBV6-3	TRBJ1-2	TGTGCCAGCAGTCCATCCGTGGCCGCTATCGGAGGCTACACCTTC	CASSPSVAAIGGYTF
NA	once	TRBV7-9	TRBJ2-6	TGTGCCAGCAGCTTAGCGGGAGATTCTGGGGCCAACGTCCTGACTTTC	CASSLAGDSGANVLTF
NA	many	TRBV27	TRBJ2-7	TGTGCCAGCGGCCTAGGGGGCTACGAGCAGTACTTC	CASGLGGYEQYF
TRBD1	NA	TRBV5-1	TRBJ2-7	TGCGCCAGCTCGACAGGGTTTGAGCAGTACTTC	CASSTGFEQYF
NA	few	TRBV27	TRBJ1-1	TGTGCCAGCAGTTTATCGTCTACAAGGCCGAACACTGAAGCTTTCTTT	CASSLSSTRPNTEAFF
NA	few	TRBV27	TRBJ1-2	TGTGCCAGCAGAATCGATGAGGGCTATGGCTACACCTTC	CASRIDEGYGYTF
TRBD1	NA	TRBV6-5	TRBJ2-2	TGTGCCAGCATGAGGGACAGGGGGAACACCGGGGAGCTGTTTTTT	CASMRDRGNTGELFF
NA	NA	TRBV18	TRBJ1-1	TGTGCCAGCTCACGAAGCACAGAATCTGAAGCTTTCTTT	CASSRSTESEAFF
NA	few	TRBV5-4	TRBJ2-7	TGTGCCAGCAGTTCGACATCGGTAGAGCAGTACTTC	CASSSTSVEQYF
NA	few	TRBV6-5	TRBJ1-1	TGTGCCAGCAGTTACCGGAATCTGAACACTGAAGCTTTCTTT	CASSYRNLNTEAFF
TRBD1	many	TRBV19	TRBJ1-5	TGTGCCAGTAGTGCCGGGGGACAGGGGAGCAATCAGCCCCAGCATTTT	CASSAGGQGSNQPQHF
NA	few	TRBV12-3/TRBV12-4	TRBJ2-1	TGTGCCAGCACCCGACTAGGTAACAATGAGCAGTTCTTC	CASTRLGNNEQFF
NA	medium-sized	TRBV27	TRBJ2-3	TGTGCCAGCAGTCCAGGCCAGCCTGGCACAGATACGCAGTATTTT	CASSPGQPGTDTQYF
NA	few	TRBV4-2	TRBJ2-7	TGTGCCAGCAGCCAAGAATGGCGGGAGCAGTACTTC	CASSQEWREQYF
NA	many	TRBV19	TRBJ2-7	TGTGCCAGTAGTATTACCGGGAAAGGCCCCTACGAGCAGTACTTC	CASSITGKGPYEQYF
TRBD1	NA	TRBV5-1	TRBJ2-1	TGCGCCAGCAGCACAGGGGGCGCGGATGAGCAGTTCTTC	CASSTGGADEQFF
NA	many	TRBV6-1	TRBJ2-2	TGTGCCAGCAGTGGGGTTAGCGACACCGGGGAGCTGTTTTTT	CASSGVSDTGELFF
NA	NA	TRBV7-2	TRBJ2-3	TGTGCCAGCGAAGAGGCACCGTCTGCAGATACGCAGTATTTT	CASEEAPSADTQYF
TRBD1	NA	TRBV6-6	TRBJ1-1	TGTGCCAGCAGCTACCCGGACAGGGGAGGCACTGAAGCTTTCTTT	CASSYPDRGGTEAFF
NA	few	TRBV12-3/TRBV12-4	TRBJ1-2	TGTGCCAGCAGTAAGAGGAACTATGGCTACACCTTC	CASSKRNYGYTF
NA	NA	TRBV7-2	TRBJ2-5	TGTGCCAGCAGCTATACCCAAGAGACCCAGTACTTC	CASSYTQETQYF
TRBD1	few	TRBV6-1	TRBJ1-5	TGTGCCAGCAGTGACGGGGCAGGGGGCAGTGAGCCCCAGCATTTT	CASSDGAGGSEPQHF
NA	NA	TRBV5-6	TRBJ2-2	TGCGCCAGCAGCTTGGGCCAGGCCACCGGGGAGCTGTTTTTT	CASSLGQATGELFF
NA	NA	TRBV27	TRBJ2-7	TGTGCCAGCAGTTTATCGGTAAGGAGACCGAACTACGAGCAGTACTTC	CASSLSVRRPNYEQYF
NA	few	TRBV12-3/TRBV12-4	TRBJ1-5	TGTGCCAGCAGTTTAATAGGGAATAGCAATCAGCCCCAGCATTTT	CASSLIGNSNQPQHF
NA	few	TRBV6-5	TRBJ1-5	TGTGCCAGCAGTTACTCTAGGGCAGGGTCCGAACCCCAGCATTTT	CASSYSRAGSEPQHF
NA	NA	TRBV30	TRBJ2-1	TGTGCCTGGATACTCAGATCTCTGAGCTCCTACAATGAGCAGTTCTTC	CAWILRSLSSYNEQFF
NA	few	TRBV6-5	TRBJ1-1	TGTGCCAGCAGTTCGGGGGGGCTCGGCACTGAAGCTTTCTTT	CASSSGGLGTEAFF
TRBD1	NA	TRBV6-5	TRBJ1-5	TGTGCCAGCAGTTACTCTGGCCCAGGGGGCCGGGGCAATCAGCCCCAGCATTTT	CASSYSGPGGRGNQPQHF
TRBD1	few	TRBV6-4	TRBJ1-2	TGTGCCAGCAGCCCGGGAGAAGGGGGCGGCCCCGATGGCTACACCTTC	CASSPGEGGGPDGYTF